These T cell receptor beta chains were read from a single sample in a study of T cells in Graves' hyperthyroidism and ophthalmopathy. TCRdb passed the multiplex PCR reads through MiXCR, listing each CDR3 protein once. The repertoire holds 500,000 to 700,000 distinct CDR3 sequences, with over 15% as singletons. Material: blood. The receptors come from a woman aged 18-29 years with Graves' hyperthyroidism. The CDR3 runs from the conserved cysteine through the conserved F or W. A D gene is named only where the DNA matches it firmly. Only part of the rows carry a size: once, few, many, or a class if the clone is expanded.

CDR3 DNA: TGCAGCGTTGAAGGCTCGCAGGGCCACCCCTACGAGCAGTACTTC; CDR3 protein: CSVEGSQGHPYEQYF; D gene: NA; clone size: NA; V gene: TRBV29-1; CDR3 length: 15; J gene: TRBJ2-7
CDR3 DNA: TGTGCCAGCAGCGCGCCGGCAGCCTACAATGAGCAGTTCTTC; CDR3 protein: CASSAPAAYNEQFF; D gene: NA; clone size: few; V gene: TRBV28; CDR3 length: 14; J gene: TRBJ2-1
CDR3 DNA: TGTGCCAGCAGCCCCGGGAGTAATGAGCAGTTCTTC; CDR3 protein: CASSPGSNEQFF; D gene: NA; clone size: NA; V gene: TRBV6-1; CDR3 length: 12; J gene: TRBJ2-1
CDR3 DNA: TGTGCTAGTGCCCCAGTAGCGGGAGGACCGCTTGATGAGCAGTTCTTC; CDR3 protein: CASAPVAGGPLDEQFF; D gene: TRBD2; clone size: many; V gene: TRBV12-5; CDR3 length: 16; J gene: TRBJ2-1
CDR3 DNA: TGTGCCTGGAGTGTAGGGACAGGGGGCGTCTACGAGCAGTACTTC; CDR3 protein: CAWSVGTGGVYEQYF; D gene: TRBD1; clone size: few; V gene: TRBV30; CDR3 length: 15; J gene: TRBJ2-7
CDR3 DNA: TGCAGTGCTTTGGGGGGTATCCAGGAAAAACTGTTTTTT; CDR3 protein: CSALGGIQEKLFF; D gene: NA; clone size: once; V gene: TRBV20-1; CDR3 length: 13; J gene: TRBJ1-4
CDR3 DNA: TGCAGTGCTAGAGATCCTAGGGACACAAATCAGCCCCAGCATTTT; CDR3 protein: CSARDPRDTNQPQHF; D gene: NA; clone size: many; V gene: TRBV20-1; CDR3 length: 15; J gene: TRBJ1-5
CDR3 DNA: TGTGCCAGCACGCCAGGCGGGGGCTTTAACACTGAAGCTTTCTTT; CDR3 protein: CASTPGGGFNTEAFF; D gene: NA; clone size: few; V gene: TRBV9; CDR3 length: 15; J gene: TRBJ1-1
CDR3 DNA: TGTGCCAGCAGGGACCGCCGACAGGGGGCCAGCGGCTACACCTTC; CDR3 protein: CASRDRRQGASGYTF; D gene: TRBD1; clone size: many; V gene: TRBV2; CDR3 length: 15; J gene: TRBJ1-2
CDR3 DNA: TGTGCCAGCAGTGAAGCTCCCGGGGTTTTAGGGCAGTACTTC; CDR3 protein: CASSEAPGVLGQYF; D gene: NA; clone size: many; V gene: TRBV6-1; CDR3 length: 14; J gene: TRBJ2-7
CDR3 DNA: TGTGCCATCTCCCGGATGTGGGAGACCTACAATGAGCAGTTCTTC; CDR3 protein: CAISRMWETYNEQFF; D gene: NA; clone size: NA; V gene: TRBV10-3; CDR3 length: 15; J gene: TRBJ2-1
CDR3 DNA: TGTGCCAGCACCATCGTCAACAGGGGTGCTTTCTTT; CDR3 protein: CASTIVNRGAFF; D gene: TRBD1; clone size: many; V gene: TRBV28; CDR3 length: 12; J gene: TRBJ1-1
CDR3 DNA: TGTGCCAGCAGCGCCAGAGGGCTATCTAATGAAAAACTGTTTTTT; CDR3 protein: CASSARGLSNEKLFF; D gene: NA; clone size: few; V gene: TRBV9; CDR3 length: 15; J gene: TRBJ1-4
CDR3 DNA: TGCAGTGCTAGAAGTCTAGCGGGGGCAAACAATGAGCAGTTCTTC; CDR3 protein: CSARSLAGANNEQFF; D gene: TRBD2; clone size: many; V gene: TRBV20-1; CDR3 length: 15; J gene: TRBJ2-1
CDR3 DNA: TGTGCCAGCAGCTTATTTCGGGGAAGCGGAGGTCAGCCCCAGCATTTT; CDR3 protein: CASSLFRGSGGQPQHF; D gene: NA; clone size: many; V gene: TRBV7-2; CDR3 length: 16; J gene: TRBJ1-5
CDR3 DNA: TGCAGCGTTGGGCCCGGGGAAGCTAACTATGGCTACACCTTC; CDR3 protein: CSVGPGEANYGYTF; D gene: NA; clone size: few; V gene: TRBV29-1; CDR3 length: 14; J gene: TRBJ1-2
CDR3 DNA: TGTGCCAGCACGGACAGTTCGGAGACCCAGTACTTC; CDR3 protein: CASTDSSETQYF; D gene: NA; clone size: many; V gene: TRBV12-3/TRBV12-4; CDR3 length: 12; J gene: TRBJ2-5
CDR3 DNA: TGTGCCAGCCGGGGAGTGGTCAGCACAGATACGCAGTATTTT; CDR3 protein: CASRGVVSTDTQYF; D gene: NA; clone size: few; V gene: TRBV19; CDR3 length: 14; J gene: TRBJ2-3
CDR3 DNA: TGTGCCAGCAGTCCGTATCTGATCGAGCAGTACTTC; CDR3 protein: CASSPYLIEQYF; D gene: NA; clone size: many; V gene: TRBV28; CDR3 length: 12; J gene: TRBJ2-7
CDR3 DNA: TGTGCCAGCAGTTTATCGGGCTTCGGAAGGAATGAGCAGTTCTTC; CDR3 protein: CASSLSGFGRNEQFF; D gene: NA; clone size: many; V gene: TRBV12-3/TRBV12-4; CDR3 length: 15; J gene: TRBJ2-1
CDR3 DNA: TGCGCCAGCAGTTTCATGGACAGGAGCACAGATACGCAGTATTTT; CDR3 protein: CASSFMDRSTDTQYF; D gene: TRBD1; clone size: many; V gene: TRBV5-1; CDR3 length: 15; J gene: TRBJ2-3
CDR3 DNA: TGTGCCACGGGGACAGGGGAGGGCAATGAGCAGTTCTTC; CDR3 protein: CATGTGEGNEQFF; D gene: TRBD1; clone size: NA; V gene: TRBV10-3; CDR3 length: 13; J gene: TRBJ2-1
CDR3 DNA: TGTGCCAGCAGCGGTTTTAGCGGGACCGGGGCAGATACGCAGTATTTT; CDR3 protein: CASSGFSGTGADTQYF; D gene: TRBD2; clone size: NA; V gene: TRBV7-2; CDR3 length: 16; J gene: TRBJ2-3